Below are 18 T cell receptor beta chains sequenced from a single sample in a study of blood T cell repertoires in COVID-19. Here immunoSEQ multiplex PCR was the method, and the copy in TCRdb shows in-frame clones only, minus some. The sample records over 250,000 clones, around 90% being singletons. The specimen was peripheral blood. All receptors derive from a man aged 50 to 59 with acute or convalescent COVID-19.

DNA of the CDR3: TGTGCCAGCTCACCACTACCAGGGGGCGGTATCTATGGCTACACCTTC. It specifies CASSPLPGGGIYGYTF. The gene calls are TRBV18 and TRBJ1-2, with 8 bases lining up with TRBD1. The germline V gene encodes CDR1 KGHSH and CDR2 LQKENI. The J segment lost 4 bases and the V segment lost 1 base, leaving 8 bases of the junction unmatched. There are 16 residues in the CDR3.

This clone was detected once. The chain recombines TRBV9 with TRBJ2-2; no clear D. V was cut by 0 bases and J by 4 bases, with 7 bases left in between. The CDR3 is made up of 14 amino acids. The V gene's germline CDR1 is SGDLS and CDR2 YYNGEE. The CDR3: CASSVEAVTGELFF. The CDR3 nucleotides are TGTGCCAGCAGCGTAGAAGCTGTCACCGGGGAGCTGTTTTTT.

CDR3 in DNA: TGTGCCAGCAGTGAAGCCAGGGCGGCAACCGGGGAGCTGTTTTTT. Translated, it gives CASSEARAATGELFF. The rearrangement uses TRBV6-1 and TRBJ2-2; tentatively, D is TRBD1 (5 bases). The CDR3 is 15 amino acids. Germline loops: CDR1 MNHNS, CDR2 SASEGT. Trimming cost V 0 bases and J 5 bases, with 10 bases left between them.

The chain is built from TRBV5-5 and TRBJ2-7, with 7 nucleotides matching TRBD2. The CDR3 consists of 14 residues. V lost 6 bases and J lost 5; bases outside the gene matches: 11. CDR1 is SGHKS and CDR2 is YYEKEE in the germline V gene (reference sequence). The CDR3 region is CASIDMGGIDEQYF. The CDR3 DNA is TGTGCCAGCATCGACATGGGGGGGATCGACGAGCAGTACTTC.

In its sample, this clone was seen once. V gene TRBV11-2 combines with J gene TRBJ2-7; 8 nucleotides line up with TRBD1. With V trimmed by 5 bases and J by 2 bases, 5 bases remained unmatched. The CDR3 totals 14 residues. Looked up from germline, CDR1 is SGHAT and CDR2 is FQNNGV. This CDR3 is CASSPDRGAYEQYF. The CDR3 DNA follows: TGTGCCAGCAGCCCCGACAGGGGTGCCTACGAGCAGTACTTC.

The chain employs TRBV19 and TRBJ1-6; 7 positions agree with TRBD1. Germline CDR1 is LNHDA and CDR2 is SQIVND (reference sequence). The CDR3 is 15 amino acids. The ends lost 5 bases at V and 10 bases at J; junction bases unmatched: 11. The CDR3 region is CASSAPGTVGSPLHF. In DNA form, the CDR3 reads TGTGCCAGTAGTGCCCCCGGGACAGTTGGCTCACCCCTCCACTTT.

The chain recombines TRBV5-1 with TRBJ2-1, with D possibly being TRBD2 (6 bases). Per germline, CDR1 SGHRS and CDR2 YFSETQ. The ends were cut back, 4 bases at V and 7 bases at J, with 21 bases in the middle. This CDR3 comprises 16 residues. This chain's CDR3 is CASSPRGRIGPNEQFF. The CDR3, as DNA: TGCGCCAGCAGCCCCCGGGGGAGGATCGGGCCTAATGAGCAGTTCTTC. The variable domain in full, completed from reference TRBV5-1 and TRBJ2-1, reads KAGVTQTPRYLIKTRGQQVTLSCSPISGHRSVSWYQQTPGQGLQFLFEYFSETQRNKGNFPGRFSGRQFSNSRSEMNVSTLELGDSALYLCASSPRGRIGPNEQFFGPGTRLTVL.

The chain uses TRBV4-1 and TRBJ1-6, with TRBD1 matching over 9 bases. CDR3 length equals 18 residues. The germline V gene encodes CDR1 MGHRA and CDR2 YSYEKL. V lost 3 bases to trimming and J lost 10 bases; unmatched junction nucleotides: 16. The CDR3 protein is CASSQDHRGLGIWSPLHF. DNA for the CDR3: TGCGCCAGCAGCCAGGACCACAGGGGGCTTGGGATATGGTCACCCCTCCACTTT.

The chain recombines TRBV12-3 or TRBV12-4 with TRBJ1-1; maybe TRBD1 (5 bases). The CDR3 runs to 13 residues. Trimming left V 4 bases short and J 5 bases short, with 11 bases between. As DNA, the CDR3 is TGTGCCAGCAGTTGGGGGGTAAGGACTGAAGCTTTCTTT. Its translation is CASSWGVRTEAFF.

V is TRBV29-1 and J is TRBJ2-7, with 7 bases aligning to TRBD1. V shed 0 bases, J shed 0 bases, and the junction held 5 bases outside the gene matches. Germline V gene sequence: CDR1 SQVTM, CDR2 ANQGSEA. This CDR3 has 15 residues. The CDR3 DNA reads as TGCAGCGTTGAAGATCAGGACAGGAGCTCCTACGAGCAGTACTTC. It yields the protein CSVEDQDRSSYEQYF.

The rearrangement joins TRBV7-8 to TRBJ2-5, with TRBD2 matching 10 bases. V trimming: 2 bases; J trimming: 0 bases; junction bases outside the gene matches: 12. The CDR3 is made up of 19 amino acids. CDR1 and CDR2 from the germline V gene are SGHVS and FQNEAQ. Here the CDR3 reads CASSLMVGSGGPNQETQYF. In DNA form, the CDR3 reads TGTGCCAGCAGCTTAATGGTTGGTAGCGGGGGGCCCAACCAAGAGACCCAGTACTTC.

The rearrangement joins TRBV5-4 to TRBJ1-4; possible D gene TRBD1, 5 bases. V shed 3 bases and J shed 12 bases, with 15 bases lying between them. The CDR3 has 13 amino acids. From germline, CDR1 is SGHNT and CDR2 YYREEE (reference sequence). Here the CDR3 reads CASSSSTGGELFF. Here the CDR3 DNA reads TGTGCCAGCAGCTCCTCGACCGGGGGGGAACTGTTTTTT.

The rearrangement links TRBV3-1 (or the pseudogene TRBV3-2) to TRBJ1-1; perhaps TRBD1 as D (5 bases). CDR1 and CDR2 from the germline V gene are LGHDT and YNNKEL (reference sequence). The CDR3 runs 15 residues. The V end was cut by 4 bases, the J end by 0 bases, with 12 bases between. The CDR3: CASSLTTGLNTEAFF. The CDR3 region has the DNA TGTGCCAGCAGCCTAACTACAGGCCTGAACACTGAAGCTTTCTTT.

In nucleotides, the CDR3 is TGTGCCAGTAGTACCATAGCGGGGTCCCACACAGATACGCAGTATTTT. This translates into CASSTIAGSHTDTQYF. V is TRBV19 and J is TRBJ2-3; TRBD2 matches at 8 bases. Per the germline V gene, CDR1 is LNHDA and CDR2 is SQIVND (reference sequence). The V gene end was trimmed by 4 bases and the J gene end by 2 bases; junction bases not matched to a gene: 8. CDR3 length: 16 residues.

The DNA for the CDR3 is TGTGCCAGCAGCCAAGAGGCTCGCGGGCGCCCAGATACGCAGTATTTT. It specifies CASSQEARGRPDTQYF. The V call is TRBV3-1 (or the pseudogene TRBV3-2), the J call TRBJ2-3, with D possibly being TRBD2 (5 bases). Trimming removed 0 bases at V and 4 bases at J, with 14 bases between. Germline assignment: CDR1 LGHDT and CDR2 YNNKEL (reference sequence). This CDR3 is 16 amino acids long.

As regards this clone: The sample has other DNA sequences that encode this CDR3 too. The chain couples TRBV5-1 to TRBJ2-1; possibly TRBD1 for D (8 bases). The V gene lost 2 bases and the J gene lost 7 bases, with 13 bases spanning the gap. This CDR3 is built from 14 residues. CDR1 SGHRS and CDR2 YFSETQ come from the germline V gene. The CDR3 here is CASSLGQGGNEQFF. In nucleotides, the CDR3 is TGCGCCAGCAGCTTAGGACAGGGAGGGAATGAGCAGTTCTTC. Full variable domain (remainder filled in from reference TRBV5-1 and TRBJ2-1): KAGVTQTPRYLIKTRGQQVTLSCSPISGHRSVSWYQQTPGQGLQFLFEYFSETQRNKGNFPGRFSGRQFSNSRSEMNVSTLELGDSALYLCASSLGQGGNEQFFGPGTRLTVL.

The chain is built from TRBV5-3 and TRBJ1-4; D call uncertain. TRBV5-3 is annotated as an ORF whose role is uncertain. The CDR3 contains 15 residues. V lost 5 bases to trimming and J lost 5 bases, with 16 bases between them. As DNA, the CDR3 is TGTGCCAGAAGATCTCTCAACAGAAGAAATGAAAAACTGTTTTTT. It codes for CARRSLNRRNEKLFF.

The sample holds a few counts of this clone. The CDR3 DNA reads as TGCGCCAGTAAAGGCTGGGAGGAAGCTTTCTTT. This codes for CASKGWEEAFF. V usage is TRBV5-1 and J usage is TRBJ1-1; D remains ambiguous. The CDR3 consists of 11 residues. V was pared by 8 bases and J by 8 bases, with 13 bases between. The germline CDR1 and CDR2 sequences are SGHRS and YFSETQ.